This paragraph covers one T cell receptor (beta chain) sequence. Its specificity is not known. CDR1 and CDR2 (germline): MDHEN, SYDVKM. The CDR3 loop spans 12 amino acids. V was trimmed by 4 bases and J by 10 bases, leaving 13 bases between them. Every TCR cDNA molecule bore a unique molecular identifier. TCRdb recomputed calls from the 5' RACE reads with MiXCR, one row per CDR3 protein. The table includes 100,000 to 110,000 distinct CDR3 sequences, about 4.6% detected once. The time point was: sample taken at primary tumor resection. Sequencing covered unsorted whole RNA taken from tumor, nontumor lung or frozen PBMC. The sample comes from a study of spatial heterogeneity in lung cancer. Turning to the study itself: Alpha-chain detections were consistently fewer than beta-chain detections among the sequences. Notes on the study in general: Counts that tracked tumor mutation counts were those of expanded intratumoral alpha and beta TCRs. Coverage estimated for tumor T cells reached roughly 7% for alpha chains and under 15% for beta chains.

This sequence was found in a male donor with early-stage non-small cell lung cancer. This specimen consisted of lung tumor tissue, obtained at surgery. The chain links TRBV28 to TRBJ2-5; D gene uncertain. The CDR3 is CASSSGERDQYF. CDR3 DNA: TGTGCCAGCAGTTCCGGAGAAAGGGACCAGTACTTC.